This record looks at one TCR beta chain sequence and its context. The antigen is unknown. Source study methods: A classifier for distant metastasis in papillary thyroid cancer was constructed using CDR3 differences observed across clinicopathological groups. TCRdb reanalyzed the PCR reads via MiXCR. TCRdb assigned the V and J calls; the authors' analysis was not used. The sample lists about 31,000 clones; roughly 18% were seen once. The data stem from a study of metastatic and nonmetastatic thyroid tumors. Study findings and constraints: According to reports, the diversity of TCR beta was significantly higher in malignant thyroid tumors than in benign nodules, and this held in both blood and tumor samples.

Not a single patient had been given any form of treatment at any point before undergoing thyroid surgery. The sequencing sample was made of blood. This TCR derives from a female donor with papillary thyroid cancer or a benign thyroid nodule (not recorded which). Some clones in this sample may be carry-over from other donors' samples.

CDR3 residues: CSARDSRTVSNQPQHF. CDR3 bases: TGCAGTGCTAGAGATAGTAGGACAGTGAGCAATCAGCCCCAGCATTTT. The chain has TRBV20-1 and TRBJ1-5, with D maybe TRBD1 (6 bases). Germline lookup yields CDR1 DFQATT and CDR2 SNEGSKA (reference sequence). This CDR3 contains 16 residues. Deletions cut 0 bases from V and 1 base from J, with 13 bases between.